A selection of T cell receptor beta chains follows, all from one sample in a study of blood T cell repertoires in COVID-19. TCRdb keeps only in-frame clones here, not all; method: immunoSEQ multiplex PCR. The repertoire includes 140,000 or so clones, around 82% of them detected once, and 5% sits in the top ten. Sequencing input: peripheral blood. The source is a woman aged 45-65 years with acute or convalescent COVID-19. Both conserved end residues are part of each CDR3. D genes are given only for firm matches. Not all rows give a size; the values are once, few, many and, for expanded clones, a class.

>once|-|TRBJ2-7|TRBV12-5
TGTGCTAGTGCCCAGGAGGCCTTCCCATACGAGCAGTACTTC
CASAQEAFPYEQYF
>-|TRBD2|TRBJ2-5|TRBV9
TGTGCCAGCAGCGCTGGGTCAGCGGGGGCCGGGGCAGAGACCCAGTACTTC
CASSAGSAGAGAETQYF
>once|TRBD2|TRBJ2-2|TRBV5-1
TGCGCCAGCAGCTTGGCCCCGGGACTAGCGGGTTCGAACACCGGGGAGCTGTTTTTT
CASSLAPGLAGSNTGELFF
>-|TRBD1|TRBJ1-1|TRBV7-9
TGTGCCAGCAGCTTTACAGGGGTCGACACTGAAGCTTTCTTT
CASSFTGVDTEAFF
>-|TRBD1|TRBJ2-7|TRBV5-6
TGTGCCAGCAGCTCGACCGGGACAGCCTACGAGCAGTACTTC
CASSSTGTAYEQYF
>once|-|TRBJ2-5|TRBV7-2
TGTGCCAGCAGCTCCTACATACTAGACAAAGAGACCCAGTACTTC
CASSSYILDKETQYF
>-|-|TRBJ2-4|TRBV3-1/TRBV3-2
TGTGCCAGCAGCCAAACCCCCCCAGGGCGTGAAGCCAAAAACATTCAGTACTTC
CASSQTPPGREAKNIQYF
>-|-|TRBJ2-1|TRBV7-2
TGTGCCAGCAGCTTAGAAGCAGGGCAGTTCTTC
CASSLEAGQFF
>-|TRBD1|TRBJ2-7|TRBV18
TGTGCCAGCTCACCCCGGGACAGTAATTACGAGCAGTACTTC
CASSPRDSNYEQYF
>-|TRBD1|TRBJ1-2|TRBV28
TGTGCCAGCAGTCACCCACAGGGGGCGTACCTCTATGGCTACACCTTC
CASSHPQGAYLYGYTF
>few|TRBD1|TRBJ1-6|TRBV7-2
TGTGCCAGCAGCCCTCGGACAGGGTCGGATTCACCCCTCCACTTT
CASSPRTGSDSPLHF
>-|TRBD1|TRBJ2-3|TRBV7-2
TGTGCCAGCAGCTTAGCCGGACAGGCGCTCACAGATACGCAGTATTTT
CASSLAGQALTDTQYF
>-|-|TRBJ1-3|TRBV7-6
TGTGCCAGCAGCTTAAGTCAGGGGTGGGGAAACACCATATATTTT
CASSLSQGWGNTIYF
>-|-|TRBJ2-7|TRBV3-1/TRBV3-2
TGTGCCAGCAGTCGAGACACCTACGAGCAGTACTTC
CASSRDTYEQYF
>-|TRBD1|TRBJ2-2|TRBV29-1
TGCAGCGTATGGGGACAGGGGCTTAACACCGGGGAGCTGTTTTTT
CSVWGQGLNTGELFF
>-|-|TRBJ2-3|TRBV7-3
TGTGCCAGCAGCTTAACGGTGCTGGCTAGCACAGATACGCAGTATTTT
CASSLTVLASTDTQYF
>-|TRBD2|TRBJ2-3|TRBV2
TGTGCCAGCAGTGAAAGGGGACTAGCGGGGAAGGATACGCAGTATTTT
CASSERGLAGKDTQYF
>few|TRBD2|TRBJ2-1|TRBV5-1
TGCGCCAGCAGCTTGGAACTAGCGGGGGGAATTAATGAGCAGTTCTTC
CASSLELAGGINEQFF
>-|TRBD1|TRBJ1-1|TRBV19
TGTGCCAGTCTAGTGTTTCAGGGGGAGAGTACTGAAGCTTTCTTT
CASLVFQGESTEAFF
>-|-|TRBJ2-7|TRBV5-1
TGCGCCAGCAGGTGGGACTTTCGAGGCGAGCAGTACTTC
CASRWDFRGEQYF
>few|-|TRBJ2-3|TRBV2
TGTGCCAGCAGCAGGGGTACAGATACGCAGTATTTT
CASSRGTDTQYF
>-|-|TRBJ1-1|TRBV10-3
TGTGCCATCAGTGAGACGGGACTGTTGAACACTGAAGCTTTCTTT
CAISETGLLNTEAFF
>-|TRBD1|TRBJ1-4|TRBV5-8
TGTGCCAGCAGTAGGACAGGGGCTAATGAAAAACTGTTTTTT
CASSRTGANEKLFF
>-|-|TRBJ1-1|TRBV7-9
TGTGCCAGCAGACCCACCGGGAGGGACACTGAAGCTTTCTTT
CASRPTGRDTEAFF